The entry that follows covers one T cell receptor beta chain sequence. The antigen this receptor binds is unknown. Per-base qualities were not stored, and no clone one base away is much larger. This record comes from a study of cytomegalovirus exposure and HLA in healthy donors (dated 2017 in TCRdb). Some background on the complete study: According to an earlier analysis of several hundred of the donors, about 180 million T cells yielded roughly 110 million unique TCR beta sequences and 276 Gb of sequence data. Roughly 300 gigabases of sequencing data and 75 million to 85 million unique TCR sequences made up an early release that covered 500 to 650 HLA-typed donors. Of the approximately 400 genotyped donors, about 84% fell in the genetic ancestry cluster associated with self-reported Caucasian donors. The aim of the study was to test whether cataloging public T cell receptors could identify signatures of past pathogen exposure. The T cell repertoires of 670 or so subjects were profiled by immunosequencing and related to cytomegalovirus serostatus. A separate validation cohort of over 95 different subjects was used in addition to the approximately 640-subject first cohort. To predict cytomegalovirus infection status, the study brought together high-throughput TCR immunosequencing, statistical association of individual TCRs with disease status, and machine learning. A later analysis re-analyzed previously published TCR beta repertoires from 550 to 700 donors and added high-resolution HLA genotyping to study TCR occurrence patterns. Rather than drawing on any new phenotypic data, the later analysis identified candidate immune exposures from TCR beta sequences and the way those sequences occurred across donors. An earlier analysis of 587 of the donors used high-throughput TCR beta sequencing to judge whether each TCR beta V gene segment behaved as functional or pseudogenic. Alongside the repertoire data, information on donor age, sex, ethnicity and CMV serostatus was compiled. A later genetic analysis took genome-wide SNP genotypes for about 65% of the roughly 670 donors and used that subset as a discovery cohort. Every repertoire in the discovery cohort had been generated on one and the same sequencing platform. HLA typing included class I and class II loci at four-digit resolution. Typing coverage varied by locus: about 620-630 donors for A, B, C, DRB1 and DQB1; under 550 for DQA1; nearly 610 for DPA1; more than 450 for DPB1. Roughly 5 DR-DQ haplotypes were handled as single units for association and clustering, since linkage in the cohort was strong. Among around 400 genotyped donors of the cohort, an average of about 240,000 unique TCR beta nucleotide sequences was sequenced per donor, of which 15% to 20% were non-productive. Overall study results and their limits: A further reported finding was that TCR beta sequences accurately predicted the HLA-A and HLA-B alleles for most subjects in the first cohort. In vitro tests confirmed that three of the cytomegalovirus-associated TCR beta chains recognize cytomegalovirus antigens. This cohort had only TCR beta chains sequenced, and the lack of alpha or paired-chain data limited which features could be detected. In a later analysis, HLA-associated TCR beta chains showed more clonal expansion and lower generation probabilities than non-associated chains that were equally common. HLA typing was unavailable for some donors at each locus, so association tests used only the typed subset. An association between a missense DCLRE1C variant and V-gene and J-gene trimming of TCR beta chains was found in a later genetic analysis and replicated in an independent cohort. Correlated functional status among segregating V segments might reflect linkage disequilibrium, but an unknown experimental factor could not be ruled out. Seventeen rarely observed V segments, including chromosome 9 orphons, were excluded from the earlier analysis of approximately 600 of the donors because counts were too low. Cytomegalovirus status was reported to be diagnosed by the classifier with high specificity and sensitivity in both the original and validation cohorts. CMV serostatus was the only immune exposure information available for the cohort. The study gave a list of about 150 TCR beta chains associated with cytomegalovirus. Most TCR sequences were seen in very few donors, while some public TCRs were found in many individuals. When HLA alleles, especially DR and DQ, strongly co-occurred, TCR associations were difficult to assign to individual alleles. Sequencing depth was assumed to be roughly uniform across donors in the presence/absence analyses, though that assumption may not hold. According to the authors, the approach could potentially be generalized to other disease states and immunological phenotypes. A later analysis found that TCR association rates varied across HLA loci, with DRB1 alleles showing the most associated TCRs and HLA-C alleles the fewest. Specific HLA alleles were associated with 15,000 to 20,000 TCR beta sequences at a false discovery rate of 0.05 in a later analysis. Because the 87-base-pair reads could not distinguish some IMGT-functional V segments, including TRBV6-2 and TRBV6-3, those segments were excluded. A later analysis found that most CMV-associated TCR beta chains appeared HLA-restricted, with HLA associations seemingly driven largely by CMV exposure. Broadly in line with IMGT annotations, most TCR beta V segments showed up in productive rearrangements about 87% or about 30% of the time in an earlier analysis of several hundred of the donors. A cluster of highly shared sequence variants was judged likely to represent a technical artifact of the sequencing pipeline. Several of the top co-occurrence clusters appeared to be linked to parvovirus B19, influenza, CMV and Epstein-Barr virus, according to a later analysis. Compared with the roughly 600-donor mean, donors in an Asian-associated ancestry cluster had fewer N-insertions in productive TCRs, according to a later genetic analysis.

The cohort comprised 550 to 700 healthy bone marrow donors. At the time of sampling, every cohort member was nominally healthy, though immune exposures that went unrecorded were likely present. The donor tested CMV seropositive, placing the donor among the roughly 300 seropositive members of the cohort. Each donor provided a peripheral blood sample, and peripheral blood mononuclear cells were used for TCR beta sequencing. The Qiagen DNeasy Blood Extraction Kit was used to extract genomic DNA from the blood cell samples. Library prep was done by the immunoSEQ multiplex PCR assay. For the multiplex PCR, a mixture combining 60 forward primers for TCR Vbeta segments and 13 reverse primers for TCR Jbeta segments was used. Amplification of the CDR3 region of rearranged TCR beta genes was performed with a multiplex PCR assay on genomic DNA. Amplified TCR beta libraries were sequenced as 87-base-pair reads on the Illumina HiSeq System. On the study's bioinformatics: In a later analysis, 77 million or so unique TCR beta chains were counted across the 500 to 850 repertoires, and roughly 11 million of these chains were shared by at least two donors. Raw reads were error-corrected and collapsed into unique sequences by a nearest-neighbor algorithm in which closely related sequences were merged to remove PCR and sequencing errors. To assign V, D and J gene segments, CDR3 sequences were aligned to IMGT reference sequences. For a sequence to be retained, a match of at least six nucleotides was required to both a V gene segment and a J gene segment. Rearrangements were classified as productive when the CDR3 lacked stop codons and remained in frame with V and J, and all other rearrangements were classified as non-productive. Following IMGT convention, CDR3 was defined as the stretch from the second conserved V-encoded cysteine up to the conserved J-encoded phenylalanine. Sequences without an unambiguous match to a single V gene segment were excluded from the earlier analysis of 450 to 750 of the donors. In an earlier analysis of more than 500 of the donors, a V segment was called functional when productive rearrangements were above 56.7%, and segregating when the standard deviation between donors exceeded 5%. A statistical classification framework was developed to diagnose cytomegalovirus status using the catalog of TCR beta chain sequences. A later analysis assigned V and J genes by comparing TCR nucleotide sequences with IMGT/GENE-DB human TR gene sequences. In a later analysis, CDR3 sequences and most-parsimonious VDJ recombination scenarios were assigned using the TCRdist pipeline. In a later analysis, every TCR beta chain was defined by the combination of its CDR3 amino acid sequence and its V-gene family, and reads without a unique V-gene family were dropped. A later analysis removed 500 to 600 highly shared, low-generation-probability nucleotide sequences to deal with suspected cross-contamination and a sequencing artifact. In a later analysis, a clonal expansion index for each public chain was calculated from normalized within-repertoire ranks of inferred template counts. A later analysis computed generation probabilities with a VDJ recombination model fitted to out-of-frame rearrangements, and checked the results against IGoR. A later analysis scored TCR-TCR, TCR-HLA and TCR-CMV co-occurrence with hypergeometric tests, applying a repertoire-size bias correction to TCR pairs. In a later analysis, false discovery rates were estimated by permuting HLA or CMV assignments 20 times. In a later analysis, co-occurring TCRs were grouped with DBSCAN, and TCRdist sequence similarity was added when clustering was performed within HLA-allele-positive subsets. Repertoires with fewer than 30,000 or more than 120,000 public chains were left out of co-occurrence clustering, as were four to six repertoires with anomalous nucleotide sharing. TCRdb took this table from immuneACCESS and kept in-frame rearrangements with V and J called. Such tables lack part of the clones; where checked against another copy, unresolved V genes explain under half of the gap, and the rest is unexplained. V, J and clone size are those of that table, while D and trimming were read from the DNA. Within this sample are 95,000 to 150,000 clones, with 50% to 75% of them counted one time only. The top ten constitute approximately 8% of the sample.

V gives up 2 bases and J gives up 4 bases, and the segment between their germline ends measures 15 bases. CDR1 MNHNS and CDR2 SASEGT were looked up in the germline V gene. Spanning cysteine to phenylalanine, the CDR3 consists of 15 amino acids. Just the 45-base CDR3 DNA is kept, in frame starting at base 1. The receptor comes from a woman between 40 and 50 years old in good health and CMV-seropositive. The sequence joins TRBV6-1 to TRBJ2-7; the D region possibly corresponds to TRBD2 (6 bases align). The sample taken for sequencing was PBMCs. In nucleotides, the sequence is TGTGCCAGCAGTGAAAATCCTAGCGAGGGTTACGAGCAGTACTTC. Its translation reads: CASSENPSEGYEQYF.